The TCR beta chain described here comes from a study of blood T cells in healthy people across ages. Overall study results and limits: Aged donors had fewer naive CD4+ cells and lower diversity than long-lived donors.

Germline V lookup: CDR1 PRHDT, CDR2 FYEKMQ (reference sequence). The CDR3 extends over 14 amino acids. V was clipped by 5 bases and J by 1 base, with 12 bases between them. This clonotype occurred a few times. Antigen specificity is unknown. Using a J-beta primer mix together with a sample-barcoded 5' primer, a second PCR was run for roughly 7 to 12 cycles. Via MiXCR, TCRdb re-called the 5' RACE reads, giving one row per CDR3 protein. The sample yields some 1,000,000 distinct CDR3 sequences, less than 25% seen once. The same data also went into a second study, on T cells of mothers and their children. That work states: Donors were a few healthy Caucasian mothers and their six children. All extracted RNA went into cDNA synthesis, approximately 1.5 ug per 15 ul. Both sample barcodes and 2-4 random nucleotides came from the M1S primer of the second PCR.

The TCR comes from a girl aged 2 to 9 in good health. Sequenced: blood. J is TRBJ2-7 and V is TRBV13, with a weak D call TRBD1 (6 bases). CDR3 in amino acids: CASSLQGISYEQYF. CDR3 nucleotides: TGTGCCAGCAGCCTACAGGGTATATCCTACGAGCAGTACTTC.